One sample yielded the 27 T cell receptor beta chains listed below, sequenced in a study of breast tumors, draining lymph nodes, adjacent tissues. The lymph nodes were axillary draining lymph nodes from breast cancer patients. TCRdb ran MiXCR on the multiplex PCR reads and lists one entry per CDR3 protein. Counted here are roughly 120,000 distinct CDR3 sequences, 15% to 20% occurring once; the ten biggest clones make up under 4.5%. Sequenced input: axillary lymph node tissue. The receptors come from a female donor with breast cancer. Some clones in this sample may be carry-over from other donors' samples.

This clonotype was counted ten times or more. V gene TRBV7-6 combines with J gene TRBJ2-7; tentative D call: TRBD2 (6 bases). The V end lost 5 bases, the J end lost 4 bases, and 12 bases lay between the germline ends. The CDR3 covers 13 residues. CDR1 and CDR2 from the germline V gene are SGHVS and FNYEAQ. The DNA of the CDR3 is TGTGCCAGCAGCCCTCGGGAGCGGTACGAGCAGTACTTC. Protein sequence: CASSPRERYEQYF.

Ten or more counts support this clonotype. The CDR3 here is CASSLSAGSYEQYF. The CDR3 DNA reads TGTGCCAGCAGTTTATCGGCGGGCTCCTACGAGCAGTACTTC. This rearrangement joins TRBV12-3 or TRBV12-4 to TRBJ2-7, with D possibly TRBD2 on 5 matching bases. With 2 bases removed from V and 0 bases from J, the gap between germline ends came to 8 bases. This CDR3 comprises 14 residues.

At least ten counts were recorded for this clonotype. V gene TRBV19 combines with J gene TRBJ1-5, with a tentative D call TRBD1 (5 bases). Trimming removed 8 bases at V and 9 bases at J, with 14 bases between. Per germline, CDR1 LNHDA and CDR2 SQIVND (reference sequence). This CDR3 contains 12 residues. CDR3 protein: CASSFRETPQHF. In nucleotides, the CDR3 is TGTGCCAGTTCCTTCAGGGAAACGCCCCAGCATTTT.

This clonotype showed up many times. V is TRBV29-1 and J is TRBJ2-5; D perhaps matches TRBD1 (6 bases). CDR3 length equals 12 residues. Germline values: CDR1 SQVTM, CDR2 ANQGSEA. V lost 4 bases and J lost 4, with 10 bases in between. The chain's CDR3 is CSVGARGETQYF. The DNA for the CDR3 is TGCAGCGTTGGAGCCAGGGGAGAGACCCAGTACTTC.

The table lists this clonotype with many counts. The chain employs TRBV15 and TRBJ1-5, with D hard to call. The CDR3 runs 15 residues. Trimming removed 0 bases at V and 0 bases at J, with 6 bases between. Germline V gives CDR1 LNHNV, CDR2 YYDKDF (reference sequence). CDR3 loop: CATSRERNSNQPQHF. The CDR3 DNA reads TGTGCCACCAGCAGAGAGAGAAATAGCAATCAGCCCCAGCATTTT.

This clonotype was detected ten times or more. This chain connects TRBV6-2 or TRBV6-3 to TRBJ1-3; D ambiguous. The CDR3 is made up of 13 amino acids. Trimming shortened V by 2 bases and J by 7 bases, and 9 bases separated the two germline ends. CDR1 is MNHEY, CDR2 SVGEGT, per germline. The CDR3, as DNA: TGTGCCAGCAGTTACAGCTCCGGGAACACCATATATTTT. Its protein is CASSYSSGNTIYF.

The sample holds many counts of this clonotype. The genes are TRBV12-3 or TRBV12-4 and TRBJ2-1; TRBD2 matches 7 bases. This CDR3 comprises 13 residues. J gave up 5 bases and V 3 bases, and 1 base lay outside the gene matches. The CDR3 is CASSLSGNNEQFF. Here the CDR3 DNA reads TGTGCCAGCAGTTTGAGCGGGAACAATGAGCAGTTCTTC.

A word on this clonotype: This could be a read error, since a much larger clone is one nucleotide away. The CDR3 does not close with the conserved phenylalanine or tryptophan, likely indicating a read error. The rearrangement uses TRBV20-1 and TRBJ1-5; TRBD1 is a possible D gene (5 bases). The V end lost 6 bases, the J end lost 1 base, and 16 bases lay between the germline ends. The length of the CDR3 is 15 residues. Germline V gene lookup returns CDR1 DFQATT and CDR2 SNEGSKA (reference sequence). The CDR3 nucleotides are TGCAGTGCCGGGACCGTCTCCGGGAGCAATCAGCCCCAGCATCTT. Its translation is CSAGTVSGSNQPQHL.

This clonotype was found many times. The rearrangement uses TRBV11-3 and TRBJ2-3; 9 bases are shared with TRBD2. CDR1 and CDR2 from the germline V gene are SGHNT and YENEEA. The CDR3 has 15 residues. V lost 1 base to trimming and J lost 1 base; unmatched junction nucleotides: 0. The CDR3 sequence: CASSLGTSGTDTQYF. The CDR3 bases are TGTGCCAGCAGCTTAGGGACTAGCGGCACAGATACGCAGTATTTT.

V usage is TRBV14 and J usage is TRBJ1-1; D is perhaps TRBD1 (5 bases). V shed 5 bases and J shed 4 bases, with 17 bases lying between them. There are 15 residues in the CDR3. CDR1 and CDR2 from the germline V gene are SGHDN and FVKESK. CDR3 region: CASSAQPGGATEAFF. In DNA, the CDR3 is TGTGCCAGCAGCGCCCAACCGGGTGGGGCCACTGAAGCTTTCTTT.

This clonotype was seen repeatedly, ten times or more. The chain has TRBV6-5 and TRBJ1-6; D possibly corresponds to TRBD1 (6 bases). The germline V gene has CDR1 MNHEY and CDR2 SVGAGI. This CDR3 is 16 amino acids long. The V gene lost 0 bases and the J gene lost 6 bases, with 12 bases spanning the gap. The CDR3 nucleotides are TGTGCCAGCAGTTACTCGGGGACAAATCTTAATTCACCCCTCCACTTT. Translation gives CASSYSGTNLNSPLHF.

There are many counts of this clonotype. This rearrangement joins TRBV20-1 to TRBJ2-5; TRBD2 matches 11 bases. V was clipped by 6 bases and J by 2 bases; unmatched bases: 8. CDR1 is DFQATT, CDR2 SNEGSKA, per germline (reference sequence). The CDR3 contains 15 residues. CDR3 nucleotide sequence: TGCAGTGCCTACGGGACTAGCGGTAAACAAGAGACCCAGTACTTC. Residues: CSAYGTSGKQETQYF.

Note on this clonotype: This may arise from a read error, as a much more abundant clone is one base away. Given the absence of the conserved phenylalanine or tryptophan at the CDR3 end, a read error is likely. The chain links TRBV9 to TRBJ2-3; D may be TRBD2 (5 bases). This CDR3 has 16 amino acids. Looked up from germline, CDR1 is SGDLS and CDR2 is YYNGEE. V lost 4 bases to trimming and J lost 0 bases, with 15 bases between them. The CDR3 DNA sequence: TGTGCCAGCAGCCCTCCGGTAGCGCGTAGCACAGATACGCAGTATCTT. This sequence encodes CASSPPVARSTDTQYL.

Ten or more counts support this clonotype. This sequence joins TRBV20-1 and TRBJ2-2, with 8 bases that match TRBD2. The CDR3 contains 15 residues. V lost 3 bases, J lost 0 bases, and 3 bases stayed unmatched. Germline V gene data show CDR1 as DFQATT and CDR2 as SNEGSKA (reference sequence). CDR3 sequence reads: CSASSAGANTGELFF. The DNA for the CDR3 is TGCAGTGCTAGTTCAGCGGGGGCGAACACCGGGGAGCTGTTTTTT.

This clonotype came up many times. The chain is built from TRBV7-2 and TRBJ1-2; D may be TRBD1 (5 bases). This CDR3 has 12 amino acids. The V end was cut by 2 bases, the J end by 8 bases, with 9 bases between. From germline, CDR1 is SGHTA and CDR2 FQGNSA. CDR3 sequence: CASSLYRQGYTF. The DNA of the CDR3 is TGTGCCAGCAGCTTATACAGGCAAGGCTACACCTTC.

Only a few counts were recorded for this clonotype. The rearrangement uses TRBV15 and TRBJ1-5; a possible D gene is TRBD1 (6 bases). This CDR3 contains 15 residues. Germline CDR1 reads LNHNV; CDR2 reads YYDKDF (reference sequence). Trimming removed 0 bases at V and 6 bases at J, with 12 bases between. CDR3 nucleotides: TGTGCCACCAGCAGAGATTTAGGGGGAGGTCAGCCCCAGCATTTT. Translation gives CATSRDLGGGQPQHF.

This clonotype was counted at least ten times. The chain has TRBV4-1 and TRBJ1-4; D not certain. The V end was cut by 7 bases, the J end by 0 bases, with 12 bases between. CDR3 length: 15 residues. CDR1 and CDR2 (germline): MGHRA, YSYEKL. CDR3 residues: CASTDYMSTNEKLFF. CDR3 coding DNA: TGCGCCAGCACGGACTACATGTCAACTAATGAAAAACTGTTTTTT.

This clonotype was picked up many times. The rearrangement uses TRBV7-8 and TRBJ2-1; 9 bases fit TRBD2. With V trimmed by 3 bases and J by 7 bases, 4 bases remained unmatched. Germline-derived CDR1 and CDR2 are SGHVS and FQNEAQ. There are 14 residues in the CDR3. CDR3: CASSLAGGMNEQFF. DNA of the CDR3: TGTGCCAGCAGCTTGGCGGGGGGGATGAATGAGCAGTTCTTC. Full variable domain (outside the CDR3, taken from reference TRBV7-8 and TRBJ2-1): GAGVSQSPRYKVAKRGQDVALRCDPISGHVSLFWYQQALGQGPEFLTYFQNEAQLDKSGLPSDRFFAERPEGSVSTLKIQRTQQEDSAVYLCASSLAGGMNEQFFGPGTRLTVL.

This clonotype has a count of ten or more. The chain employs TRBV20-1 and TRBJ2-3; unclear D gene. The length of the CDR3 is 13 residues. Germline assignment: CDR1 DFQATT and CDR2 SNEGSKA (reference sequence). V was pared by 6 bases and J by 5 bases, with 15 bases between. CDR3: CSAPGSILDTQYF. The CDR3, as DNA: TGCAGTGCCCCGGGTAGCATTCTAGATACGCAGTATTTT.

This clonotype came up many times. V is TRBV7-2 and J is TRBJ2-7; the D gene is possibly TRBD2 (7 bases). Trimming pared 0 bases from V and 6 bases from J, leaving 15 bases between. Germline assignment: CDR1 SGHTA and CDR2 FQGNSA. The CDR3 runs 15 residues. The CDR3 loop is CASSLAGGPGTEQYF. Written as DNA, the CDR3 is TGTGCCAGCAGCTTAGCGGGGGGGCCGGGTACCGAGCAGTACTTC. Variable domain in full (rest from reference TRBV7-2 and TRBJ2-7): GAGVSQSPSNKVTEKGKDVELRCDPISGHTALYWYRQSLGQGLEFLIYFQGNSAPDKSGLPSDRFSAERTGGSVSTLTIQRTQQEDSAVYLCASSLAGGPGTEQYFGPGTRLTVT.

At least ten counts were recorded for this clonotype. This chain links TRBV9 with TRBJ2-1; 7 positions agree with TRBD2. Germline V gene sequence: CDR1 SGDLS, CDR2 YYNGEE. The CDR3 is 15 amino acids. J lost 7 bases, V lost 3 bases, and 10 bases had no gene match. The CDR3 nucleotides read TGTGCCAGCAGCGCTGGACTAGTGGACGGGAATGAGCAGTTCTTC. This encodes CASSAGLVDGNEQFF.

There are many counts of this clonotype. The chain carries TRBV4-1 and TRBJ2-7, with 14 nucleotides matching TRBD2. Germline trimming cut 4 bases from V and 1 base from J; bases unmatched to any gene: 6. The germline CDR1 and CDR2 sequences are MGHRA and YSYEKL. The CDR3 loop spans 17 amino acids. CDR3 sequence (DNA): TGCGCCAGCAGCCTTAGGACTAGCGGGAGGAGGTCCTACGAGCAGTACTTC. It yields the protein CASSLRTSGRRSYEQYF.

This clonotype has ten or more counts. The genes are TRBV20-1 and TRBJ2-7, with TRBD1 as a possible D gene (6 bases). V gave up 1 base and J gave up 3 bases, with 10 bases separating them. The CDR3 is 13 residues long. Germline loops: CDR1 DFQATT, CDR2 SNEGSKA (reference sequence). The CDR3 is CSARGQDFYEQYF. CDR3 nucleotides: TGCAGTGCTAGAGGACAGGATTTCTACGAGCAGTACTTC.

This clonotype was counted many times. This sequence joins TRBV11-2 and TRBJ1-5; D is possibly TRBD1 (5 bases). The CDR3 extends over 17 amino acids. V lost 1 base and J 1 base, leaving 14 bases between the germline ends. Germline CDR1 is SGHAT and CDR2 is FQNNGV. This chain's CDR3 is CASSLATGGRSNQPQHF. For the CDR3, the DNA is TGTGCCAGCAGCTTAGCGACGGGGGGTAGGAGCAATCAGCCCCAGCATTTT.

This clonotype was recorded at least ten times. V usage is TRBV19 and J usage is TRBJ1-5; 7 nucleotides line up with TRBD1. CDR1 is LNHDA and CDR2 is SQIVND in the germline V gene (reference sequence). Losses at the gene ends were 4 bases for V and 6 bases for J; bases not matched to a gene: 3. This CDR3 contains 13 residues. The CDR3 DNA is TGTGCCAGTAGTAGACAGGGCGGTCAGCCCCAGCATTTT. It codes for CASSRQGGQPQHF.

The chain links TRBV28 to TRBJ2-5; 8 bases fit TRBD1. CDR1 is MDHEN and CDR2 is SYDVKM in the germline V gene. The junction had 16 bases not matched to a gene; V was cut back by 8 bases and J by 5 bases. This CDR3 spans 16 amino acids. For the CDR3, the DNA is TGTGCCAGCGGTATTCCCCAGGGGGCTTCTCTGGAGACCCAGTACTTC. Residues: CASGIPQGASLETQYF.

In the case of this clonotype: One end of the junction fails to match germline, which may point to a read error. The chain has TRBV7-9 and TRBJ2-1, with D unresolved. Germline CDR1 SEHNR, CDR2 FQNEAQ (reference sequence). This CDR3 contains 12 residues. The CDR3 loop reads CASSLARNEQLF. CDR3 DNA: TGTGCCAGCAGTTTAGCCAGAAATGAGCAGCTCTTC.